The T cell receptor (beta chain) under discussion was sequenced for a study of post-analysis software for immune sequencing data. The wider study: Both relapsing-remitting and secondary progressive multiple sclerosis featured among the disease courses, as did progressive-relapsing multiple sclerosis. Study-level points and caveats: Multiple sclerosis patients showed significantly lower normalized Chao1 diversity than controls did. F measure grouped same-batch samples tightly together. Controls showed lower frequencies than patients for several TRBV segments, and TRBV5-6, TRBV5-1 and TRBV20-1 were among these.

Comment on this clonotype: What it binds is unknown.

This CDR3 has 14 amino acids. Germline V CDR1 and CDR2: MNHEY, SVGEGT. With 2 bases removed from V and 11 bases from J, the gap between germline ends came to 16 bases. Each TCR beta cDNA library carried unique molecular identifiers. Between about 0.9 and 11 million T cells gave rise to 450,000 to 650,000 cDNA molecules. TCRdb recomputed calls from the PCR reads with MiXCR, one row per CDR3 protein. The table has hundreds of thousands of distinct CDR3 sequences, approximately 60% seen once. This TCR derives from a girl aged 2 to 9 with multiple sclerosis. The chain couples TRBV6-2 or TRBV6-3 to TRBJ1-5; the D is unclear. Sequenced material: blood. CDR3: CASSYGGSFAAQHF. The CDR3 region has the DNA TGTGCCAGCAGTTACGGCGGCAGTTTCGCGGCCCAGCATTTT.